The 27 T cell receptor beta chains below were found in one sample sequenced in a study of read filtering for tumor transcriptome and immune sequencing. This library used approximately 370 ng RNA and molecular barcoded adaptors spanning alpha/delta and beta/gamma chains. TCRdb ran MiXCR on the reads and lists one entry per CDR3 protein. The data hold around 130,000 distinct CDR3 sequences, with about 13% observed a single time. Sequenced input: a population of CD138-negative cells sorted from bone marrow. The source of these receptors is a donor aged 40 or older with multiple myeloma.

This clonotype was counted many times. The chain employs TRBV5-6 and TRBJ2-1, with no clear D. V lost 2 bases to trimming and J lost 3 bases, with 6 bases between them. The CDR3 sequence is 13 residues long. Germline assignment: CDR1 SGHDT and CDR2 YYEEEE. Here the CDR3 reads CASSFVDYNEQFF. CDR3 sequence (DNA): TGTGCCAGCAGCTTCGTGGACTACAATGAGCAGTTCTTC.

This clonotype was seen repeatedly, ten times or more. V gene TRBV6-6 combines with J gene TRBJ1-1; D unclear. The germline V and J ends were trimmed by 2 bases and 3 bases, with 7 bases remaining between them. Germline V gene data show CDR1 as MNHNY and CDR2 as SVGAGI (reference sequence). The CDR3 contains 13 residues. The CDR3 sequence: CASSYAGDTEAFF. The DNA of the CDR3 is TGTGCCAGCAGTTACGCCGGGGACACTGAAGCTTTCTTT.

This clonotype was recorded many times. The chain employs TRBV20-1 and TRBJ2-1; 16 positions agree with TRBD2. CDR1 and CDR2 from the germline V gene are DFQATT and SNEGSKA (reference sequence). The CDR3 is 20 residues long. Trimming took 1 base from V and 5 from J; bases not matched to a gene: 14. The CDR3 nucleotides are TGCAGTGCTAGAGCAAAAACCGGGACTAGCGGGAGGGTAGGACACAATGAGCAGTTCTTC. Protein sequence: CSARAKTGTSGRVGHNEQFF.

V usage is TRBV12-3 or TRBV12-4 and J usage is TRBJ2-1, with TRBD2 identical over 13 bases. The CDR3 is made up of 16 amino acids. Trimming at V came to 6 bases and at J to 9 bases, leaving 11 bases not matched to a gene. The CDR3 spells CASSRTSGRGGGEQFF. The CDR3 DNA sequence: TGTGCCAGCAGCCGGACTAGCGGGAGAGGAGGAGGTGAGCAGTTCTTC.

This clonotype was observed many times. The chain is built from TRBV13 and TRBJ2-7; 8 bases match TRBD1. V lost 5 bases, J lost 6 bases, and 9 bases stayed unmatched. Per the germline V gene, CDR1 is PRHDT and CDR2 is FYEKMQ (reference sequence). The CDR3 is 14 residues long. Here the CDR3 reads CASSPGQGYGEQYF. The DNA for the CDR3 is TGTGCCAGCAGCCCCGGACAGGGTTACGGCGAGCAGTACTTC. Combining the CDR3 with reference TRBV13 and TRBJ2-7 gives the whole variable domain AAGVIQSPRHLIKEKRETATLKCYPIPRHDTVYWYQQGPGQDPQFLISFYEKMQSDKGSIPDRFSAQQFSDYHSELNMSSLELGDSALYFCASSPGQGYGEQYFGPGTRLTVT.

The table lists this clonotype with a count of one. Given a much more abundant clone one base away, this may be a read error. The chain joins TRBV6-2 or TRBV6-3 to TRBJ2-2; unclear D gene. This CDR3 has 17 amino acids. V was cut by 2 bases and J by 4 bases, with 17 bases left in between. The V gene's germline CDR1 is MNHEY and CDR2 SVGEGT. The CDR3: CASSYSVIPLGTGELFF. CDR3 sequence (DNA): TGTGCCAGCAGTTACAGTGTTATCCCGCTGGGCACCGGGGAGCTGTTTTTT.

There are many counts of this clonotype. The rearrangement joins TRBV6-5 to TRBJ1-1, with 7 bases lining up with TRBD1. J gave up 1 base and V 2 bases, and 4 bases lay outside the gene matches. This CDR3 is 15 amino acids long. In germline, CDR1 is MNHEY, CDR2 SVGAGI. CDR3 in amino acids: CASSYTRTGNTEAFF. The CDR3 bases are TGTGCCAGCAGTTACACACGGACAGGGAACACTGAAGCTTTCTTT.

At least ten counts were recorded for this clonotype. This rearrangement joins TRBV5-4 to TRBJ2-5, with TRBD2 matching over 9 bases. The CDR3 loop spans 13 amino acids. V was pared by 4 bases and J by 5 bases, with 3 bases of the junction left unmatched. Germline-derived CDR1 and CDR2 are SGHNT and YYREEE (reference sequence). DNA for the CDR3: TGTGCCAGCAGCATTAGCGGGAGTGAGACCCAGTACTTC. Its translation is CASSISGSETQYF.

This clonotype was seen repeatedly, ten times or more. This rearrangement joins TRBV20-1 to TRBJ2-7; TRBD2 agrees at 10 bases. The CDR3 loop spans 13 amino acids. V gave up 3 bases and J gave up 5 bases; unmatched junction bases: 4. CDR1 is DFQATT, CDR2 SNEGSKA, per germline (reference sequence). CDR3 DNA sequence: TGCAGTGCTAGGGCTAGCGGGAGAAACGAGCAGTACTTC. Its protein product is CSARASGRNEQYF.

This clonotype showed up many times. This rearrangement joins TRBV3-1 to TRBJ2-2, with unresolved D. CDR3 length: 15 amino acids. V dropped 1 base and J dropped 2 bases, with 8 bases sitting between them. Germline V gene data show CDR1 as LGHDT and CDR2 as YNNKEL (reference sequence). The CDR3 protein is CASSQVPTNTGELFF. As DNA, the CDR3 is TGTGCCAGCAGCCAAGTCCCGACCAACACCGGGGAGCTGTTTTTT. Filled out from reference TRBV3-1 and TRBJ2-2, the complete variable domain reads DTAVSQTPKYLVTQMGNDKSIKCEQNLGHDTMYWYKQDSKKFLKIMFSYNNKELIINETVPNRFSPKSPDKAHLNLHINSLELGDSAVYFCASSQVPTNTGELFFGEGSRLTVL.

This clonotype has a count of ten or more. The chain has TRBV29-1 and TRBJ2-1, with a possible D match to TRBD1 (6 bases). V was shortened by 6 bases and J by 0 bases, with 12 bases between the two germline ends. The CDR3 runs to 14 residues. Germline V gene lookup returns CDR1 SQVTM and CDR2 ANQGSEA. The CDR3 is CSVRRGSSYNEQFF. DNA of the CDR3: TGCAGCGTCCGAAGGGGGAGCTCCTACAATGAGCAGTTCTTC.

The chain combines TRBV7-6 with TRBJ2-5, with D uncertain. Trimming cost V 6 bases and J 3 bases, with 11 bases left between them. CDR3 length: 13 amino acids. Germline loops: CDR1 SGHVS, CDR2 FNYEAQ. The CDR3 is CASSRANKETQYF. Written as DNA, the CDR3 is TGTGCCAGCAGTCGAGCGAACAAAGAGACCCAGTACTTC.

This clonotype was picked up many times. The chain recombines TRBV7-8 with TRBJ1-1, with D uncertain. CDR1 and CDR2 (germline): SGHVS, FQNEAQ. This CDR3 comprises 17 residues. With 0 bases removed from V and 5 bases from J, the gap between germline ends came to 19 bases. The CDR3 DNA is TGTGCCAGCAGCTTAGCGTTAGAAGGGTGGAGAACGACTGAAGCTTTCTTT. Protein product: CASSLALEGWRTTEAFF.

This clonotype has at least ten counts. This chain joins TRBV7-9 and TRBJ1-1, with 7 bases fitting TRBD1. The CDR3 extends over 15 amino acids. J gave up 5 bases and V 0 bases, and 6 bases lay outside the gene matches. The germline V gene has CDR1 SEHNR and CDR2 FQNEAQ (reference sequence). In DNA form, the CDR3 reads TGTGCCAGCAGCTTAGCGCGAGGGGGCATGACTGAAGCTTTCTTT. The encoded protein is CASSLARGGMTEAFF.

This clonotype showed up many times. V gene TRBV7-3 combines with J gene TRBJ1-1, with 8 bases matching TRBD1. CDR1 and CDR2 (germline): SGHTA, FQGTGA. Trimming cost V 5 bases and J 2 bases; bases outside gene matches: 4. This CDR3 is 14 amino acids long. The CDR3 sequence: CASSPGQGNTEAFF. Written as DNA, the CDR3 is TGTGCCAGCAGCCCCGGACAGGGCAACACTGAAGCTTTCTTT.

Worth noting for this clonotype: A much more abundant neighbour one base away suggests this may be a read error. This chain links TRBV29-1 with TRBJ2-3; no clear D gene. CDR3 size: 11 residues. The germline V gene has CDR1 SQVTM and CDR2 ANQGSEA. Here the CDR3 reads CSVDAADTRYF. In DNA form, the CDR3 reads TGCAGCGTTGATGCGGCAGATACGCGGTATTTT.

As to this clonotype: A clone one base away is much larger, so this may be a read error. This rearrangement joins TRBV11-2 to TRBJ1-3, with D perhaps TRBD1 (5 bases). Germline V gene sequence: CDR1 SGHAT, CDR2 FQNNGV. The CDR3 totals 13 residues. The CDR3 region is CASSMTARNPIYF. The CDR3 DNA sequence: TGTGCCAGCAGCATGACAGCGAGAAACCCCATATATTTT.

In regard to this clonotype: The junction departs from the called germline gene at one end, perhaps through a read error. The V call is TRBV6-2 or TRBV6-3, the J call TRBJ1-1; TRBD1 aligns across 12 bases. Germline values: CDR1 MNHEY, CDR2 SVGEGT. The CDR3 totals 15 residues. CDR3 in DNA: TGTGCCAGCAGTGGGACAGGGGGCGCGAACACTGAGGCTTTCTTT. This gives the protein CASSGTGGANTEAFF.

Comment on this clonotype: Being one base from a much bigger clone, this may be a read error. The chain has TRBV28 and TRBJ1-1; D uncertain. Germline values: CDR1 MDHEN, CDR2 SYDVKM. V dropped 3 bases and J dropped 11 bases, with 16 bases sitting between them. CDR3 length: 13 residues. The CDR3 here is CASSLIVNYGAFF. CDR3 in DNA: TGTGCCAGCAGTTTGATAGTAAATTATGGGGCTTTCTTT.

In its sample, this clonotype was seen a few times. Possible read error: a much larger clone is one base away. V gene TRBV19 combines with J gene TRBJ2-1, with a tentative D call TRBD2 (5 bases). Deletions cut 8 bases from V and 1 base from J, with 15 bases between. The germline V gene has CDR1 LNHDA and CDR2 SQIVND (reference sequence). The CDR3 loop spans 15 amino acids. The CDR3 DNA sequence: TGTGCCAGTCAGGCCCAGCGGTCATCCTACAATGAGCAGTTCTTC. Protein: CASQAQRSSYNEQFF.

This clonotype was seen only a few times. The V and J genes are TRBV5-4 and TRBJ2-2; possible D gene TRBD1, 5 bases. The ends were cut back, 1 base at V and 0 bases at J, with 7 bases in the middle. Per germline, CDR1 SGHNT and CDR2 YYREEE (reference sequence). The CDR3 is 15 residues long. CDR3 in amino acids: CASSLQGPNTGELFF. The CDR3 coding sequence is TGTGCCAGCAGCTTGCAGGGTCCGAACACCGGGGAGCTGTTTTTT.

This clonotype was observed many times. The V call is TRBV29-1, the J call TRBJ2-3; 13 bases agree with TRBD2. The V segment lost 8 bases and the J segment 10 bases; nucleotides outside the gene matches: 18. The CDR3 length is 16 residues. The germline V gene has CDR1 SQVTM and CDR2 ANQGSEA. CDR3 amino acids: CSTPGTSGDSGLPQYF. CDR3 bases: TGCAGCACCCCAGGGACTAGCGGGGACTCGGGGCTCCCGCAGTATTTT.

The sample holds many counts of this clonotype. The chain recombines TRBV2 with TRBJ2-7; 7 bases line up with TRBD1. CDR1 SNHLY and CDR2 FYNNEI come from the germline V gene. The CDR3 sequence is 12 residues long. The trim removed 6 bases at V and 3 bases at J, leaving 2 bases unmatched. Here the CDR3 DNA reads TGTGCCAGCAGACGGACAGGCTACGAGCAGTACTTC. This gives the protein CASRRTGYEQYF.

This clonotype was detected ten times or more. The chain recombines TRBV27 with TRBJ2-1; the match to TRBD2 covers 13 bases. This CDR3 is 15 amino acids long. J gave up 6 bases and V 2 bases, and 1 base lay outside the gene matches. Germline V gives CDR1 MNHEY, CDR2 SMNVEV (reference sequence). The CDR3 loop reads CASSLGTSGINEQFF. The CDR3 DNA is TGTGCCAGCAGTTTAGGGACTAGCGGGATCAATGAGCAGTTCTTC.

This clonotype was seen repeatedly, ten times or more. The chain combines TRBV7-9 with TRBJ2-2, with D unresolved. Germline CDR1 is SEHNR and CDR2 is FQNEAQ (reference sequence). The CDR3 has 15 amino acids. Trimming shortened V by 2 bases and J by 4 bases, and 11 bases separated the two germline ends. For the CDR3, the DNA is TGTGCCAGCAGCTTAAAAGACTCAGGCACCGGGGAGCTGTTTTTT. Its translation: CASSLKDSGTGELFF.

This clonotype was seen at least ten times. The chain is built from TRBV4-1 and TRBJ2-7; 7 positions agree with TRBD1. Germline assignment: CDR1 MGHRA and CDR2 YSYEKL. The CDR3 runs to 14 residues. Trimming cost V 1 base and J 3 bases; bases outside gene matches: 3. CDR3 DNA: TGCGCCAGCAGCCAAGTCTGGGACAGCTACGAGCAGTACTTC. Protein product: CASSQVWDSYEQYF.

This clonotype was counted at least ten times. This chain connects TRBV11-2 to TRBJ1-5; no firm D call. Per germline, CDR1 SGHAT and CDR2 FQNNGV. The CDR3 contains 8 residues. The CDR3 here is CEGQPQHF. The CDR3 DNA follows: TGTGAAGGACAGCCCCAGCATTTT.